This entry lists 9 T cell receptor beta chains sequenced from one sample in a study of T-cell memory formation after mild COVID-19. TCRdb fed the 5' RACE reads into MiXCR, producing one record per CDR3 protein. The table includes 50,000 to 70,000 distinct CDR3 sequences, 10% to 15% detected once. The sequencing sample was made of PBMCs or a T cell subset sorted from them (not recorded which). The receptor source for this set is a man in his late teens or twenties who had mild COVID-19 (a few samples of this study predate the infection). Cell type and time point are not known.

At least ten counts were recorded for this clonotype. The chain has TRBV5-1 and TRBJ2-7; TRBD1 might be the D (6 bases). CDR1 is SGHRS and CDR2 is YFSETQ in the germline V gene. The CDR3 is 14 residues long. V lost 2 bases and J lost 8, with 17 bases in between. The DNA for the CDR3 is TGCGCCAGCAGCTTTCGACCTGGGGGCCCGAAGCAGTACTTC. This codes for CASSFRPGGPKQYF. Based on the CDR3 plus reference TRBV5-1 and TRBJ2-7, the full variable domain is KAGVTQTPRYLIKTRGQQVTLSCSPISGHRSVSWYQQTPGQGLQFLFEYFSETQRNKGNFPGRFSGRQFSNSRSEMNVSTLELGDSALYLCASSFRPGGPKQYFGPGTRLTVT.

The chain recombines TRBV12-3 or TRBV12-4 with TRBJ2-1; D gene uncertain. V lost 6 bases and J lost 1, with 10 bases in between. The CDR3 is 14 amino acids. This CDR3 reads CASSPSASYNEQFF. The CDR3 coding sequence is TGTGCCAGCAGCCCTAGTGCTTCCTACAATGAGCAGTTCTTC.

The V call is TRBV6-5, the J call TRBJ2-7; no clear D gene. Per germline, CDR1 MNHEY and CDR2 SVGAGI. The CDR3 totals 13 residues. V dropped 2 bases and J dropped 5 bases, with 10 bases sitting between them. The CDR3 region is CASSYVARDEQYF. CDR3 nucleotide sequence: TGTGCCAGCAGTTACGTGGCTCGGGACGAGCAGTACTTC.

A word on this clonotype: One junction end does not reproduce the germline sequence, and a read error may be involved. The rearrangement uses TRBV12-3 or TRBV12-4 and TRBJ2-2; D is undetermined. The CDR3 totals 12 residues. For the CDR3, the DNA is TGTGACAGCCTGTTAAACACCGGGGAGCTGTTTTTT. Protein sequence: CDSLLNTGELFF.

The gene calls are TRBV5-4 and TRBJ1-5; no firm D call. Germline lookup yields CDR1 SGHNT and CDR2 YYREEE (reference sequence). The CDR3 has 15 amino acids. Trimming pared 4 bases from V and 0 bases from J, leaving 11 bases between. The CDR3 coding sequence is TGTGCCAGCAGCAAGAACACGGATAGCAATCAGCCCCAGCATTTT. Translation: CASSKNTDSNQPQHF.

This clonotype was observed a handful of times. The V gene is TRBV24-1, the J gene TRBJ1-2; D is undetermined. Trimming stripped 0 bases from V and 6 bases from J, with 4 bases between. The germline V gene encodes CDR1 KGHDR and CDR2 SFDVKD. The CDR3 covers 12 residues. Written as DNA, the CDR3 is TGTGCCACCAGTGATTTGACCCATGGCTACACCTTC. Translation: CATSDLTHGYTF.

This clonotype was observed at least ten times. The chain joins TRBV6-5 to TRBJ1-5; unclear D gene. Germline-derived CDR1 and CDR2 are MNHEY and SVGAGI. This CDR3 has 14 residues. V was pared by 5 bases and J by 0 bases, with 8 bases between. CDR3 protein: CASSISYSNQPQHF. The DNA for the CDR3 is TGTGCCAGCAGTATAAGTTATAGCAATCAGCCCCAGCATTTT.

This clonotype was found a few times. CDR3 protein: CASSLPGAGGYTF. For the CDR3, the DNA is TGTGCCAGCAGCTTGCCAGGCGCGGGCGGCTACACCTTC. The chain employs TRBV5-6 and TRBJ1-2; D is uncertain. CDR1 SGHDT and CDR2 YYEEEE come from the germline V gene. Trimming took 1 base from V and 8 from J, leaving 12 bases between them. The CDR3 is made up of 13 amino acids.

In this sample, this clonotype turned up a few times. V and J are TRBV6-2 or TRBV6-3 and TRBJ1-2; D unclear. Germline loops: CDR1 MNHEY, CDR2 SVGEGT. Trimming left V 6 bases short and J 4 bases short, with 15 bases between. CDR3 size: 14 residues. This CDR3 is CASSLPAGAYGYTF. The CDR3 DNA is TGTGCCAGCAGCCTCCCCGCGGGTGCCTATGGCTACACCTTC.